This T cell receptor beta chain was documented in a study of T cells in severe cutaneous drug reactions. Whole-study context: Blister fluid/cells and PBMC came from acute- or recovery-stage patients.

Germline V gene lookup returns CDR1 DFQATT and CDR2 SNEGSKA (reference sequence). The CDR3 runs to 13 residues. Libraries were made by iRepertoire multiplex PCR with TCR subtype-specific primers for bulk and single-cell sequencing. Input for bulk TCR libraries: roughly 85-550 ng RNA per sample. TCRdb reprocessed the multiplex PCR reads; each CDR3 protein has one entry and no DNA is given. This sample contains 1,000 to 1,500 distinct CDR3 sequences. This clonotype is labeled medium-sized based on frequency. Carbamazepine had induced Stevens-Johnson syndrome or toxic epidermal necrolysis in the sequenced donors.

The clonotype comes from a human donor with Stevens-Johnson syndrome, a severe cutaneous drug reaction. The chain employs TRBV20-1 and TRBJ2-1; there is no DNA to check the TCRdb D call of TRBD2. Sequenced: cells from a skin blister. The CDR3 is CSGTISGYNEQFF.